Below are 5 T cell receptor beta chains sequenced from a single sample in a study of cytomegalovirus exposure and HLA in healthy donors. PCR was performed using 60 Vbeta and 13 Jbeta primers. Some clones are missing from TCRdb's copy, which holds only in-frame ones; the method was immunoSEQ multiplex PCR. The sample includes around 130,000 clones, roughly 70% of them seen just once. Sequenced input: PBMCs. Receptors originate from a middle-aged woman in good health and CMV-seropositive.

This clone has a handful of counts. V is TRBV18 and J is TRBJ2-7, with 13 positions matching TRBD2. The length of the CDR3 is 15 residues. Germline V gene sequence: CDR1 KGHSH, CDR2 LQKENI. V trimming: 6 bases; J trimming: 6 bases; junction bases outside the gene matches: 8. CDR3 nucleotide sequence: TGTGCCAGCTCCCCGGGACTAGCGGGATTGGGCGAGCAGTACTTC. Encoded protein: CASSPGLAGLGEQYF.

CDR3 sequence (DNA): TGTGCCAGCAGCGTAGGGTCGCACGGGGAAGCTTTCTTT. It translates to CASSVGSHGEAFF. The chain carries TRBV9 and TRBJ1-1; no clear D gene. The CDR3 runs to 13 residues. Germline CDR1 reads SGDLS; CDR2 reads YYNGEE. V shed 0 bases and J shed 8 bases, with 11 bases lying between them. The full variable domain, completed using reference TRBV9 and TRBJ1-1, is DSGVTQTPKHLITATGQRVTLRCSPRSGDLSVYWYQQSLDQGLQFLIQYYNGEERAKGNILERFSAQQFPDLHSELNLSSLELGDSALYFCASSVGSHGEAFFGQGTRLTVV.

This clone was recorded once. The chain links TRBV9 to TRBJ1-1, with TRBD1 matching over 9 bases. This CDR3 is built from 14 residues. The ends lost 3 bases at V and 5 bases at J; junction bases unmatched: 5. The germline V gene has CDR1 SGDLS and CDR2 YYNGEE. CDR3 nucleotide sequence: TGTGCCAGCAGCGCTGGGACAGGGTGGACTGAAGCTTTCTTT. Amino acids: CASSAGTGWTEAFF.

This sequence joins TRBV7-3 and TRBJ2-6; 7 bases map to TRBD1. Germline CDR1 is SGHTA and CDR2 is FQGTGA. V gave up 1 base and J gave up 0 bases; unmatched junction bases: 15. The CDR3 totals 21 residues. The CDR3 coding sequence is TGTGCCAGCAGCTTAATTCCCGGGACAGCAGAACCCCTCTCTGGGGCCAACGTCCTGACTTTC. Translated: CASSLIPGTAEPLSGANVLTF.

This clone occurred a few times. V usage is TRBV19 and J usage is TRBJ2-3; tentatively, D is TRBD1 (6 bases). The ends were cut back, 5 bases at V and 7 bases at J, with 13 bases in the middle. From germline, CDR1 is LNHDA and CDR2 SQIVND (reference sequence). CDR3 size: 13 residues. In nucleotides, the CDR3 is TGTGCCAGTAGTCTCCTTAGGGGGAATACGCAGTATTTT. As protein: CASSLLRGNTQYF.